Described below is a single T cell receptor beta chain sequence and its context. This clonotype occurred a few times. Its antigen has not been determined. No much larger clone exists at a distance of one base, and base qualities are not known. The data were produced on an Illumina HiSeq 1500. TCRdb passed the public sequencing reads through fastp at Q25 and MiXCR, retaining productive beta sequences. CDR3 protein sequences are deduplicated, and each keeps its most common genes and DNA. The sample table shows 50,000 to 65,000 distinct CDR3 sequences, and 15% to 25% are seen once. The ten top clones hold around 60% of the sample. This sample's treatment or condition label indicates: in vitro stimulation with specific CMV peptide epitopes to enrich CMV-specific T cells. This sample is part of a study of T cell repertoires in cytomegalovirus infection (dated by TCRdb to between 2019 and 2020). Describing the broader study: Recently identified HLA-C-restricted CMV epitopes, whose presentation resists viral immunomodulation, were targeted by peptide stimulations together with well-studied HLA-B-restricted epitopes. The HLA type of each donor mattered for the analysis, because public TCR beta signatures pointed to carriage of CMV infection along with the matching HLA type. What the authors observed across the whole study: The ex vivo response was dominated by HLA-C-restricted CMV-specific TCR beta clonotypes, which also provided the single most frequent clonotype in two of eight donors. Carriers of CMV infection plus the relevant HLA type were discriminated by the cumulative frequency of public TCR beta family members in the study cohort and in an independent approximately 350-donor cohort.

This TCR derives from a human donor in good health (CMV status not recorded). Some clones in this sample may be carry-over from other donors' samples. The specimen comprised CD8+ T cells from cultured PBMCs, sampled from culture after CMV antigen stimulation.

The nucleotides read TGTGCCAGTAGTATAAGCGGAAAGGGGAATTCACCCCTCCACTTT. It codes for CASSISGKGNSPLHF. The rearrangement joined TRBV19 to TRBJ1-6; a tentative D call is TRBD1 (5 bases match). V lost 2 bases and J lost 7 bases; the stretch between them is 12 bases long. The CDR3 starts with the cysteine, ends with the phenylalanine, and has 15 residues. The only DNA kept is the CDR3, 45 bases in frame from the first base. As encoded in the germline V gene (reference sequence), CDR1 is LNHDA while CDR2 is SQIVND.